The present T cell receptor beta chain was sequenced within a study of blood T cell repertoires in COVID-19. Study-wide context: The study drew acute and convalescent COVID-19 samples from the United States, Italy and Spain. PBMCs, B-cell-depleted T cells, or T cells provided the cDNA or gDNA that made up the material.

This clone was counted once. Study processing details: It was from reference gene primer amplification that nucleated cell counts were estimated. Some clones are missing from TCRdb's copy, which holds only in-frame ones; the method was immunoSEQ multiplex PCR. V and J calls plus clone size are reproduced from that table; the DNA served to infer D and trimming. The profile shows about 150,000 clones, 80% of them singletons. CDR3 length equals 16 residues. From germline, CDR1 is SGHTA and CDR2 FQGNSA. V lost 5 bases, J lost 8 bases, and 17 bases stayed unmatched. The chain is built from TRBV7-2 and TRBJ1-2; TRBD1 matches at 7 bases. Sequencing was performed on peripheral blood. This TCR was sampled from a man in his 60s with acute or convalescent COVID-19. CDR3 DNA sequence: TGTGCCAGCAGCGCCCGAGACAGGGCCATCGTAAGCGGCTACACCTTC. Protein sequence: CASSARDRAIVSGYTF.